These 5 T cell receptor beta chains were all obtained from the same sample, sequenced in a study of OX40 agonist ivuxolimab in advanced cancers. Assay: immunoSEQ multiplex PCR; the TCRdb copy retains only in-frame clones and omits some. The sample yields about 49,000 clones, 85% seen once. The source material was CD4+ or CD8+ T cells sorted from blood, sampled in a trial of the OX40 agonist ivuxolimab. The origin of the receptors is an adult with an advanced solid tumor such as melanoma, head and neck, liver or kidney cancer.

V gene TRBV6-5 combines with J gene TRBJ1-1; 7 bases align to TRBD1. CDR1 is MNHEY and CDR2 is SVGAGI in the germline V gene. There are 13 residues in the CDR3. Trimming took 9 bases from V and 3 from J; bases not matched to a gene: 7. The CDR3 region is CARDHRGDTEAFF. The CDR3 DNA reads as TGTGCCAGAGACCACAGGGGAGACACTGAAGCTTTCTTT.

V is TRBV6-5 and J is TRBJ2-1; D remains unclear. This CDR3 comprises 13 residues. The V and J ends lost 6 bases and 4 bases respectively, with 10 bases between them. The germline CDR1 and CDR2 sequences are MNHEY and SVGAGI. CDR3 loop: CASRTPSYNEQFF. CDR3 DNA sequence: TGTGCCAGCAGGACCCCTTCATACAATGAGCAGTTCTTC.

This chain links TRBV4-3 with TRBJ1-3; D unclear. There are 15 residues in the CDR3. CDR1 and CDR2 from the germline V gene are LGHNA and YSLEER. V was clipped by 0 bases and J by 0 bases, with 6 bases between them. CDR3 amino acids: CASSQDRSSGNTIYF. As DNA, the CDR3 is TGCGCCAGCAGCCAAGACAGGTCCTCTGGAAACACCATATATTTT.

The chain couples TRBV4-3 to TRBJ2-1; TRBD2 aligns across 10 bases. The germline V gene encodes CDR1 LGHNA and CDR2 YSLEER. This CDR3 region has 16 residues. With 1 base clipped from V and 4 bases from J, the junction kept 4 bases outside the gene matches. The CDR3 coding sequence is TGCGCCAGCAGCCAAGGGCTAGCGGGGGTTTACAATGAGCAGTTCTTC. This encodes CASSQGLAGVYNEQFF.

The chain recombines TRBV4-3 with TRBJ2-1; D is perhaps TRBD1 or TRBD2 (5 bases each). The CDR3 length is 15 residues. Trimming cost V 5 bases and J 2 bases, with 13 bases left between them. CDR1 and CDR2 from the germline V gene are LGHNA and YSLEER. This CDR3 is CASSGDGRTYNEQFF. CDR3 bases: TGCGCCAGCAGCGGGGACGGAAGAACCTACAATGAGCAGTTCTTC.